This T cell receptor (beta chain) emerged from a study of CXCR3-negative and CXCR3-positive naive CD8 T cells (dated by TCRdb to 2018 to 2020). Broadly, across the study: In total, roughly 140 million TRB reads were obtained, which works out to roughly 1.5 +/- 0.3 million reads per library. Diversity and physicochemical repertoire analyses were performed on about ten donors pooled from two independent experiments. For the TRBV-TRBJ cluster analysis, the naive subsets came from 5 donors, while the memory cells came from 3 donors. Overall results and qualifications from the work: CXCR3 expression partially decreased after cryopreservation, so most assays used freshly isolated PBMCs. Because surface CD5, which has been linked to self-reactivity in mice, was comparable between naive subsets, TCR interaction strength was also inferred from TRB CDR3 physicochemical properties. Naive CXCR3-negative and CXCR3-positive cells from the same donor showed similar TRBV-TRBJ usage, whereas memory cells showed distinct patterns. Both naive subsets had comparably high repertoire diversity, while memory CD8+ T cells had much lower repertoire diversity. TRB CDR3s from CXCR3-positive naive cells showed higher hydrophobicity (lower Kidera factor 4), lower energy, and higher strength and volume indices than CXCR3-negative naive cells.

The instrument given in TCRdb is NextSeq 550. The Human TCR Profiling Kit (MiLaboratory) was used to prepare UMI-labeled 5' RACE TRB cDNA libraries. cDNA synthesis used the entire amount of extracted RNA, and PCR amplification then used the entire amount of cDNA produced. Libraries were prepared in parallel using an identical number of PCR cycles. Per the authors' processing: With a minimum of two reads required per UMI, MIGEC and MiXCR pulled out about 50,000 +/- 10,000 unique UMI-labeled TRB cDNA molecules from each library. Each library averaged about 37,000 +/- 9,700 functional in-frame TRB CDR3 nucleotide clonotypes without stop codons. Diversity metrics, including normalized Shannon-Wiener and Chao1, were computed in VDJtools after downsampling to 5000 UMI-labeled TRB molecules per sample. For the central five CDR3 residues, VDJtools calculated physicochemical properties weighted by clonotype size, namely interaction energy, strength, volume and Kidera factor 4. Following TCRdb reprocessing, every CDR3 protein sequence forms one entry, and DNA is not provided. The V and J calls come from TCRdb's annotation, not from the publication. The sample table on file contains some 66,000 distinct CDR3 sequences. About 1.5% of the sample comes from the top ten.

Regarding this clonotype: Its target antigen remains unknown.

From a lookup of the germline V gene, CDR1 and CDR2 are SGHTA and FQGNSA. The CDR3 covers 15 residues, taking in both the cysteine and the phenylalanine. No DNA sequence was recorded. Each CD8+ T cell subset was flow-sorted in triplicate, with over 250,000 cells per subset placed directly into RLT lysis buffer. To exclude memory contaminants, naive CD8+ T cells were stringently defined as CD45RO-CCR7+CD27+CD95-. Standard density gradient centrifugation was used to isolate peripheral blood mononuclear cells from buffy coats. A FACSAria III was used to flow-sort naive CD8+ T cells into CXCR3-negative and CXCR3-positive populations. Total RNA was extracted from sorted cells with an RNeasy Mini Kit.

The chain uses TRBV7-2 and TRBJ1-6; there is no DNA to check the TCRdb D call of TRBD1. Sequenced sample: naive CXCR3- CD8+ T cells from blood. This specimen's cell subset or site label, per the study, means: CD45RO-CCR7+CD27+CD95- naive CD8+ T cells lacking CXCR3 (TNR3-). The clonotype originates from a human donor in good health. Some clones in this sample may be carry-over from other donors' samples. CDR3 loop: CASSPIGGRNSPLHF.